One sample yielded the 3 T cell receptor beta chains listed below, sequenced in a study of T-cell memory formation after mild COVID-19. Via MiXCR, TCRdb re-called the 5' RACE reads, giving one row per CDR3 protein. The table lists a few hundred thousand distinct CDR3 sequences, 8% to 11% of them singletons. The sequencing input was PBMCs or a T cell subset sorted from them (not recorded which). These receptors all stem from a man younger than 30 who had mild COVID-19 (a few samples of this study predate the infection). Cell type and time point are not known.

This chain links TRBV4-3 with TRBJ2-1; weak D call: TRBD2 (5 bases). The CDR3 is 16 residues long. The germline V gene encodes CDR1 LGHNA and CDR2 YSLEER. Trimming removed 5 bases at V and 8 bases at J, with 22 bases between. The CDR3 nucleotides read TGCGCCAGCAGCTCCCGAAGGACCTTATACGGGGATGAGCAGTTCTTC. Translated: CASSSRRTLYGDEQFF.

Within the sample, this clonotype is medium-sized. The rearrangement links TRBV5-1 to TRBJ2-3; D is perhaps TRBD2 (5 bases). The CDR3 runs to 18 residues. Trimming cost V 4 bases and J 2 bases, with 23 bases left between them. Germline CDR1 and CDR2: SGHRS and YFSETQ. CDR3 DNA sequence: TGCGCCAGCAGCCCTCGATCTGGGTGGAGGCTTATCACAGATACGCAGTATTTT. This encodes CASSPRSGWRLITDTQYF.

This clonotype was picked up many times. The genes are TRBV4-1 and TRBJ2-2, with a possible D match to TRBD2 (5 bases). Trimming cost V 4 bases and J 1 base, with 13 bases left between them. Germline CDR1 MGHRA, CDR2 YSYEKL. The CDR3 spans 16 residues. CDR3 region: CASSLVGGGNTGELFF. The CDR3 DNA reads TGCGCCAGCAGCCTAGTCGGCGGAGGGAACACCGGGGAGCTGTTTTTT.